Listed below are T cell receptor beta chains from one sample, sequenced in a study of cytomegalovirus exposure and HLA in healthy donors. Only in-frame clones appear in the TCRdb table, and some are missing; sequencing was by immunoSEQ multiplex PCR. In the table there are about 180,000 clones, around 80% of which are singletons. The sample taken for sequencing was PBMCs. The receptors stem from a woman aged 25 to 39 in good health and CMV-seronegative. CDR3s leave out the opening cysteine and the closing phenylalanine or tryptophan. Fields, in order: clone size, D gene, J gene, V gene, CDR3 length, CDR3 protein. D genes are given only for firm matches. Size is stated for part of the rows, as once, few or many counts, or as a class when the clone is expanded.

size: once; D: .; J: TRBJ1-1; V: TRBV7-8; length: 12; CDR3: ASSKNYRATEAF
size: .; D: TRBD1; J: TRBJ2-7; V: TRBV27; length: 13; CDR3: ASSLSGTAGYEQY
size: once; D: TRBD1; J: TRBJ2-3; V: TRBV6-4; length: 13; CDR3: ASSSGTGAGDTQY
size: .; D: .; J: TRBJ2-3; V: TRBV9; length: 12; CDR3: ASSVDTSTDTQY
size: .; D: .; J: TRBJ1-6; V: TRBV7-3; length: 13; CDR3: ASSMTRDFGSPLH
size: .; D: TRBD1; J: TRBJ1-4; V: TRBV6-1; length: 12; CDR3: ASSADRGGEKLF
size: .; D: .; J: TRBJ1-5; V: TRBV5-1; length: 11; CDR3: ASSFEQGQPQH
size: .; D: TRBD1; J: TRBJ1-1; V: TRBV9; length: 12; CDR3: ASSAGQTGFEAF
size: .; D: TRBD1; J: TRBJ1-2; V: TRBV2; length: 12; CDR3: ASSEVQGAGGYT
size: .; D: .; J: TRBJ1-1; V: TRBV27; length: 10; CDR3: ASRVSRREAF
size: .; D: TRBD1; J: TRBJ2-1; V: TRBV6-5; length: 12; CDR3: ASSFRDRGNEQF
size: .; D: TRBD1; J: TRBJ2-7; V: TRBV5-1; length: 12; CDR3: ASSTRTGAYEQY
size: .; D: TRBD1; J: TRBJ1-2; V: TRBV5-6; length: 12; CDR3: ASSPDRDLGGYT
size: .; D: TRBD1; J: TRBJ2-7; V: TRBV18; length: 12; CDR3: ASSPPGQGYEQY
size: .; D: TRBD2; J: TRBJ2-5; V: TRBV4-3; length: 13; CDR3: ASSQRGGTGETQY
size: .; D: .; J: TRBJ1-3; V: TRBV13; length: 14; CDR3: ASSLAGGSSGNTIY
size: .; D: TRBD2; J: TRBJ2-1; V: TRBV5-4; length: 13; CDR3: ASSLPGLAYNEQF
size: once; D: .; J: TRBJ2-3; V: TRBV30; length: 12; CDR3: AWSVGGGADTQY
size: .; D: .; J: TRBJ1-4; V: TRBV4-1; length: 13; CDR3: ASSRGPGTSEKLF
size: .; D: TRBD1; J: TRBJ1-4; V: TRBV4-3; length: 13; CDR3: ASSRVTGAFGKLF